This paragraph covers one T cell receptor (beta chain) sequence. Its antigen is as yet unknown. CDR1 and CDR2 (germline): LNHDA, SQIVND (reference sequence). V dropped 7 bases and J dropped 10; count of bases not matched to a gene: 6. The CDR3 covers 11 residues. This sample was included in a study of fetal regulatory T cell absence and autoimmunity. Sequenced by immunoSEQ multiplex PCR; TCRdb stores in-frame clones only, minus some. The data show approximately 46,000 clones, with around 85% seen just once and 0.4% to 0.45% held by the top ten. Whole-study findings and limits: Compared with cord blood, pancreas showed oligoclonal TCR enrichment, some clones over 80-fold. Broadly similar TRB gene family usage was seen in pancreas and cord blood.

The chain couples TRBV19 to TRBJ1-2, with 7 bases aligning to TRBD1. The sequenced sample was cord blood. The receptor was isolated from a newborn boy with IPEX syndrome. The CDR3 bases are TGTGCCAGTATCAAGGGGGCAGACTACACCTTC. This sequence encodes CASIKGADYTF. The full variable domain, with the rest looked up from reference TRBV19 and TRBJ1-2, is DGGITQSPKYLFRKEGQNVTLSCEQNLNHDAMYWYRQDPGQGLRLIYYSQIVNDFQKGDIAEGYSVSREKKESFPLTVTSAQKNPTAFYLCASIKGADYTFGSGTRLTVV.